This T cell receptor beta chain was sequenced during a study of cytomegalovirus exposure and HLA in healthy donors (dated by TCRdb to between 2016 and 2019). About the full investigation: In an earlier analysis of 450 to 750 of the donors, around 300 Gb of sequence data and 100 million or so unique TCR beta sequences from 150 million to 200 million T cells were reported. Roughly 300 gigabases of sequencing data and about 92 million unique TCR sequences made up an early release that covered 500 to 700 HLA-typed donors. Among the approximately 420 genotyped donors, around 81% belonged to the genetic ancestry cluster associated with self-reported Caucasian donors. The study was designed to test whether signatures of past pathogen exposure could be identified by cataloging public T cell receptors. Using immunosequencing, the study profiled T cell repertoires from around 680 subjects and related those repertoires to cytomegalovirus serostatus. Besides the first cohort of approximately 670 subjects, a separate validation cohort made up of over 100 different subjects was used. The study combined high-throughput TCR immunosequencing, statistical association of individual TCRs with disease status, and machine learning to predict cytomegalovirus infection status. To study patterns of TCR occurrence, a later analysis re-analyzed previously published TCR beta repertoires from just over 650 donors and added high-resolution HLA genotyping. In the later analysis, no new phenotypic data were used to find candidate immune exposures; instead, reliance was placed on TCR beta sequences and their occurrence across donors. An earlier analysis of approximately 640 of the donors applied high-throughput TCR beta sequencing to assess whether each TCR beta V gene segment acted as functional or pseudogenic. Alongside the repertoire data, information on donor age, sex, ethnicity and CMV serostatus was compiled. A later genetic analysis took genome-wide SNP genotypes for about 65% of the roughly 670 donors and used that subset as a discovery cohort. All discovery cohort repertoires had been generated on a single sequencing platform. Both class I and class II loci were covered by HLA typing, at four-digit resolution. The number of donors typed differed by locus, with roughly 620-630 for A, B, C, DRB1 and DQB1, more than 500 for DQA1, approximately 580 for DPA1, and approximately 470 for DPB1. Roughly 5 DR-DQ haplotypes were handled as single units for association and clustering because linkage in the cohort was strong. Across 300 to 400 genotyped donors of the cohort, an average of roughly 250,000 unique TCR beta nucleotide sequences per donor were sequenced, and roughly 20% of those sequences were non-productive.

Trimming leaves V shorter by 3 bases and J shorter by 3 bases, with the junction holding 1 base beyond the gene matches. Via the germline V gene (reference sequence), CDR1 is MNHEY and CDR2 SMNVEV. The CDR3 runs 15 residues from the cysteine to the phenylalanine. Solely the CDR3 DNA is kept, with 45 bases framed from the first base. As for this clone: Its antigen remains unidentified. There are no base qualities to consult, and no much larger clone falls within one base.

In total, 600 or so healthy bone marrow donors made up the cohort. At the time of sampling, all cohort members were nominally healthy, though unrecorded immune exposures were likely present. The donor tested CMV seropositive and was one of the 289 seropositive cohort members. Every donor gave a peripheral blood sample, and the peripheral blood mononuclear cells from that sample were used for TCR beta sequencing. Genomic DNA was extracted from the blood cell samples with the Qiagen DNeasy Blood Extraction Kit. Results the study describes overall, beyond this receptor: HLA typing was unavailable for some donors at each locus, so association tests used only the typed subset. A total of roughly 160 TCR beta chains were listed by the study as associated with cytomegalovirus. Strong co-occurrence of HLA alleles, especially DR and DQ, made assigning TCR associations to individual alleles difficult. Compared with the approximately 700-donor mean, donors in an Asian-associated ancestry cluster had fewer N-insertions in productive TCRs, according to a later genetic analysis. The sequencing pipeline was judged likely to have produced a cluster of highly shared sequence variants as a technical artifact. A further reported finding was that TCR beta sequences accurately predicted the HLA-A and HLA-B alleles for most subjects in the first cohort. Three of the identified cytomegalovirus-associated TCR beta chains were confirmed in vitro to be specific for cytomegalovirus antigens. A later analysis associated 15,000 or so TCR beta sequences with specific HLA alleles at a false discovery rate of 0.05. According to a later analysis, parvovirus B19, influenza, CMV and Epstein-Barr virus appeared linked to several top co-occurrence clusters. For the cohort, immune exposure information was limited to CMV serostatus. In a later analysis, most CMV-associated TCR beta chains were found to appear HLA-restricted, with HLA associations seemingly driven largely by CMV exposure. Correlated functional status among segregating V segments might be attributable to linkage disequilibrium, but an unknown experimental factor could not be ruled out. In this cohort, only TCR beta chains were sequenced, and detectable features were limited by the absence of alpha or paired-chain data. It was suggested by the authors that the approach could potentially be generalized to other disease states and immunological phenotypes. A later analysis found that HLA-associated TCR beta chains were more clonally expanded and had lower generation probabilities than equally common non-associated chains. According to a later analysis, TCR association rates differed among HLA loci, with DRB1 alleles showing the most associated TCRs and HLA-C alleles showing the fewest. The classifier was reported to diagnose cytomegalovirus status with high specificity and sensitivity in both the original cohort and the validation cohort. Because counts were too low, seventeen rarely observed V segments, including chromosome 9 orphons, were excluded from the earlier analysis of some 540 of the donors. While some public TCRs were present in many individuals, most TCR sequences turned up only very rarely across donors. Because the 87-base-pair reads could not distinguish some IMGT-functional V segments, including TRBV6-2 and TRBV6-3, those segments were excluded. In a later genetic analysis, a missense DCLRE1C variant was associated with V-gene and J-gene trimming of TCR beta chains, and the association was replicated in an independent cohort. In an earlier analysis of around 600 of the donors, most TCR beta V segments appeared in productive rearrangements about 87% or about 30% of the time, broadly matching IMGT annotations. Presence/absence analyses assumed roughly uniform sequencing depth across donors, an assumption that may not hold.

The library relied on the immunoSEQ multiplex PCR assay. The multiplex PCR relied on a mix of 60 forward primers for TCR Vbeta segments and 13 reverse primers for TCR Jbeta segments. The CDR3 region of rearranged TCR beta genes was amplified from genomic DNA by a multiplex PCR assay. Amplified TCR beta libraries were sequenced as 87-base-pair reads on the Illumina HiSeq System. As for the authors' bioinformatics: In a later analysis, around 80 million unique TCR beta chains were counted across the 650 to 750 repertoires, and roughly 9.9 million of these chains were shared by at least two donors. Raw reads were error-corrected and collapsed into unique sequences by a nearest-neighbor algorithm in which closely related sequences were merged to remove PCR and sequencing errors. To assign V, D and J gene segments, CDR3 sequences were aligned to IMGT reference sequences. For a sequence to be retained, a match of at least six nucleotides was required to both a V gene segment and a J gene segment. Rearrangements were classified as productive when the CDR3 lacked stop codons and remained in frame with V and J, and all other rearrangements were classified as non-productive. Following IMGT convention, CDR3 was defined as the stretch from the second conserved V-encoded cysteine to the conserved J-encoded phenylalanine. Sequences without an unambiguous match to a single V gene segment were excluded from the earlier analysis of 587 of the donors. In an earlier analysis of approximately 550 of the donors, V segments were called functional above 56.7% productive rearrangements and were called segregating when the between-donor standard deviation exceeded 5%. A statistical classification framework was built for diagnosing cytomegalovirus status from the catalog of TCR beta chain sequences. In a later analysis, TCR nucleotide sequences were compared against IMGT/GENE-DB human TR gene sequences so that V and J genes could be assigned. The TCRdist pipeline was used in a later analysis to assign CDR3 sequences and most-parsimonious VDJ recombination scenarios. In a later analysis, every TCR beta chain was defined by the combination of its CDR3 amino acid sequence and its V-gene family, and reads without a unique V-gene family were dropped. To address suspected cross-contamination and a sequencing artifact, a later analysis removed roughly 640 highly shared, low-generation-probability nucleotide sequences. In a later analysis, a clonal expansion index was calculated for each public chain from normalized within-repertoire ranks of inferred template counts. Generation probabilities in a later analysis came from a VDJ recombination model fitted to out-of-frame rearrangements, and those results were checked against IGoR. A later analysis scored TCR-TCR, TCR-HLA and TCR-CMV co-occurrence with hypergeometric tests, applying a repertoire-size bias correction to TCR pairs. A later analysis estimated false discovery rates by permuting HLA or CMV assignments 20 times. In a later analysis, co-occurring TCRs were grouped using DBSCAN, with TCRdist sequence similarity added in when clustering inside HLA-allele-positive subsets. Repertoires with fewer than 30,000 or more than 120,000 public chains were left out of co-occurrence clustering, as were four to six repertoires with anomalous nucleotide sharing. TCRdb provides this immuneACCESS table in a form limited to in-frame rearrangements. Some clones are lacking; in checked studies, under half of them reflect an unresolved V gene, and why the rest are absent is not known. That table furnishes V, J and clone size, whereas the DNA furnished D and trimming. A total of more than 80,000 clones appear in this sample, around 85% of them only once. Roughly 1.2% of the sample belongs to the ten largest clones.

The chain employs TRBV27 and TRBJ2-1; 11 bases in between match TRBD2. The material sequenced was PBMCs. The receptor was derived from a girl aged 2-9 years in good health and CMV-seropositive. CDR3 loop: CASSFLAGGYNEQFF. The nucleotide sequence reads TGTGCCAGCAGTTTTCTAGCGGGAGGCTACAATGAGCAGTTCTTC.